One and the same sample provided the 2 T cell receptor beta chains below, sequenced in a study of control samples from healthy donors and cancer patients. The table came from immunoSEQ multiplex PCR; TCRdb's copy has only in-frame clones and leaves some out. The sample has approximately 46,000 clones; around 87% are singletons. The sequenced sample was PBMCs. The receptor source for this set is a woman between 55 and 75 years old with lung cancer.

V usage is TRBV13 and J usage is TRBJ2-7, with TRBD2 as a possible D gene (6 bases). The CDR3 has 16 residues. Trimming removed 1 base from V and 4 bases from J, with 17 bases in between. Germline lookup yields CDR1 PRHDT and CDR2 FYEKMQ (reference sequence). CDR3 coding DNA: TGTGCCAGCAGCTTAGAGCCTTGGGGGGTCTCGTACGAGCAGTACTTC. It translates to CASSLEPWGVSYEQYF.

This clone was counted a single time. J is TRBJ2-4 and V is TRBV29-1; D is unclear. Trimming stripped 5 bases from V and 6 bases from J, with 8 bases between. Per germline, CDR1 SQVTM and CDR2 ANQGSEA. This CDR3 comprises 11 residues. DNA for the CDR3: TGCAGCGTTACGGAATTAAACATTCAGTACTTC. It encodes CSVTELNIQYF.